The clone carrying this T cell receptor beta chain has a handful of counts. Its target is not known. The data originate from a study of early T cells in non-severe SARS-CoV-2 infection. The wider study: Whole-blood bulk RNA, unsorted, was sequenced, and chains were unpaired. Points from the study as a whole: Private and CD4 specificities were missed by VDJdb matching, skewed to anti-spike CD8.

cDNA molecules, individually, were tagged with unique molecular identifiers. MiXCR, applied by TCRdb to the 5' RACE reads, yields one record per CDR3 protein. The sample yields 65,000 to 90,000 distinct CDR3 sequences, roughly an eighth seen once. J gave up 9 bases and V 4 bases, and 9 bases lay outside the gene matches. The germline V gene has CDR1 SGHTA and CDR2 FQGNSA. CDR3 length equals 14 residues. The sequencing sample was made of whole blood. V gene TRBV7-2 combines with J gene TRBJ1-3; 7 nucleotides match TRBD1. The origin of this receptor is an adult who was a healthcare worker with PCR-confirmed SARS-CoV-2 infection or an uninfected control (not recorded which). The CDR3 here is CASSSRRGQTTIYF. The DNA for the CDR3 is TGTGCCAGCAGCTCCAGGAGGGGGCAGACCACCATATATTTT.